These 32 T cell receptor beta chains were all obtained from the same sample, sequenced in a study of T cell responses to AZD1222 COVID-19 vaccine. Sequenced by immunoSEQ multiplex PCR; TCRdb stores in-frame clones only, minus some. The table includes 100,000 to 120,000 clones, approximately 94% detected once. Sequences were derived from peripheral blood, sampled 28 days after the second AZD1222 dose. These receptor sequences come from an adult who received the AZD1222 COVID-19 vaccine.

This clone was observed a handful of times. The chain couples TRBV6-4 to TRBJ1-4; 8 bases agree with TRBD1. The germline CDR1 and CDR2 sequences are MRHNA and SNTAGT. V shed 0 bases, J shed 2 bases, and the junction held 8 bases outside the gene matches. CDR3 length equals 18 residues. This CDR3 is CASSDSSLGTGTNEKLFF. For the CDR3, the DNA is TGTGCCAGCAGTGACTCGAGCTTAGGGACAGGCACTAATGAAAAACTGTTTTTT.

The count of this clone is one. Within the sample, other DNA sequences also encode this same CDR3. The chain carries TRBV6-5 and TRBJ1-1; D gene ambiguous. CDR1 is MNHEY, CDR2 SVGAGI, per germline. Trimming stripped 0 bases from V and 0 bases from J, with 2 bases between. CDR3 size: 13 residues. The CDR3 sequence is CASSYSVNTEAFF. For the CDR3, the DNA is TGTGCCAGCAGTTACTCCGTGAACACTGAAGCTTTCTTT.

The rearrangement links TRBV27 to TRBJ2-7, with D perhaps TRBD1 (5 bases). This CDR3 has 14 amino acids. The germline V gene has CDR1 MNHEY and CDR2 SMNVEV (reference sequence). The V and J ends lost 8 bases and 6 bases respectively, with 20 bases between them. CDR3 amino acids: CASAMGRLGSEQYF. CDR3 sequence (DNA): TGTGCCAGCGCAATGGGGCGGCTGGGTTCCGAGCAGTACTTC.

The chain uses TRBV3-1 (or the pseudogene TRBV3-2) and TRBJ2-6; the match to TRBD2 covers 8 bases. Germline values: CDR1 LGHDT, CDR2 YNNKEL (reference sequence). V lost 3 bases to trimming and J lost 0 bases; unmatched junction nucleotides: 13. This CDR3 is 20 amino acids long. Written as DNA, the CDR3 is TGTGCCAGCAGCCACGGGACTAGGATGGGTTCAGGCTCTGGGGCCAACGTCCTGACTTTC. Translating it yields CASSHGTRMGSGSGANVLTF.

This sequence joins TRBV7-2 and TRBJ1-5; a possible D gene is TRBD1 (5 bases). The CDR3 sequence is 12 residues long. Trimming shortened V by 4 bases and J by 7 bases, and 8 bases separated the two germline ends. CDR1 is SGHTA, CDR2 FQGNSA, per germline. The DNA for the CDR3 is TGTGCCAGCAGCTCAGACAGACAGCCCCAGCATTTT. Amino acids: CASSSDRQPQHF. The entire variable domain, with the rest obtained from reference TRBV7-2 and TRBJ1-5, is as follows: GAGVSQSPSNKVTEKGKDVELRCDPISGHTALYWYRQSLGQGLEFLIYFQGNSAPDKSGLPSDRFSAERTGGSVSTLTIQRTQQEDSAVYLCASSSDRQPQHFGDGTRLSIL.

In this sample, this clone turned up a few times. The V gene is TRBV19, the J gene TRBJ1-5; D not certain. CDR1 is LNHDA, CDR2 SQIVND, per germline (reference sequence). Trimming pared 9 bases from V and 4 bases from J, leaving 22 bases between. CDR3 length equals 16 residues. CDR3 amino acids: CASKPPFGRMNQPQHF. CDR3 sequence (DNA): TGTGCCAGCAAACCCCCTTTTGGACGGATGAATCAGCCCCAGCATTTT.

The gene calls are TRBV30 and TRBJ1-2; 10 nucleotides align to TRBD1. This CDR3 has 16 amino acids. Germline V lookup: CDR1 GTSNPN, CDR2 SVGIG (reference sequence). Trimming cost V 3 bases and J 5 bases; bases outside gene matches: 12. This CDR3 is CAWSVGTGEKSYGYTF. CDR3 DNA: TGTGCCTGGAGCGTAGGGACAGGGGAGAAGTCATATGGCTACACCTTC. Full variable domain (rest looked up from reference TRBV30 and TRBJ1-2): SQTIHQWPATLVQPVGSPLSLECTVEGTSNPNLYWYRQAAGRGLQLLFYSVGIGQISSEVPQNLSASRPQDRQFILSSKKLLLSDSGFYLCAWSVGTGEKSYGYTFGSGTRLTVV.

This chain connects TRBV7-9 to TRBJ2-3; D gene uncertain. CDR3 length: 12 residues. Between the trimmed V and J ends, which lost 5 bases and 7 bases, there was a span of 10 bases. Per germline, CDR1 SEHNR and CDR2 FQNEAQ (reference sequence). CDR3 DNA: TGTGCCAGCAGCCCCGACCTAAATACGCAGTATTTT. The encoded protein is CASSPDLNTQYF.

The chain uses TRBV29-1 and TRBJ2-7; TRBD2 agrees at 7 bases. The CDR3 length is 14 residues. The germline V gene encodes CDR1 SQVTM and CDR2 ANQGSEA. V dropped 3 bases and J dropped 2; count of bases not matched to a gene: 7. CDR3 amino acids: CSVETAGVTYEQYF. CDR3 nucleotide sequence: TGCAGCGTTGAGACTGCGGGAGTAACCTACGAGCAGTACTTC.

Comment on this clone: Other DNA sequences in the same sample also yield this CDR3. The rearrangement links TRBV5-1 to TRBJ2-7; the D gene is possibly TRBD2 (5 bases). The germline gives CDR1 SGHRS, CDR2 YFSETQ. Trimming pared 0 bases from V and 0 bases from J, leaving 7 bases between. The CDR3 loop spans 14 amino acids. The chain's CDR3 is CASSLVGSSYEQYF. The CDR3 region has the DNA TGCGCCAGCAGCTTGGTGGGGAGCTCCTACGAGCAGTACTTC.

V usage is TRBV6-5 and J usage is TRBJ2-3; D not certain. Between the trimmed V and J ends, which lost 6 bases and 4 bases, there was a span of 14 bases. The CDR3 spans 14 residues. Germline loops: CDR1 MNHEY, CDR2 SVGAGI. CDR3 sequence: CASRGPVVSDTQYF. The CDR3 DNA reads TGTGCCAGCAGAGGTCCGGTGGTCTCAGATACGCAGTATTTT.

The gene calls are TRBV9 and TRBJ2-2; D gene uncertain. Trimming removed 1 base at V and 1 base at J, with 8 bases between. Per germline, CDR1 SGDLS and CDR2 YYNGEE. The CDR3 is 15 residues long. The CDR3 is CASSVLTVNTGELFF. DNA for the CDR3: TGTGCCAGCAGCGTACTTACGGTGAACACCGGGGAGCTGTTTTTT.

The chain recombines TRBV30 with TRBJ1-5; D ambiguous. With 1 base removed from V and 5 bases from J, the gap between germline ends came to 9 bases. CDR1 and CDR2 (germline): GTSNPN, SVGIG (reference sequence). CDR3 length: 13 amino acids. The DNA of the CDR3 is TGTGCCTGGAGTGGGGGTTGGGATCAGCCCCAGCATTTT. Amino acid sequence: CAWSGGWDQPQHF.

V usage is TRBV4-2 and J usage is TRBJ2-2, with 7 bases aligning to TRBD1. The ends lost 5 bases at V and 1 base at J; junction bases unmatched: 4. Germline V lookup: CDR1 LGHNA, CDR2 YNFKEQ. This CDR3 spans 15 amino acids. The CDR3 protein is CASSKGQLNTGELFF. Here the CDR3 DNA reads TGTGCCAGCAGCAAGGGACAGCTGAACACCGGGGAGCTGTTTTTT.

The chain joins TRBV1 to TRBJ2-7; TRBD2, the table's D call, was not compared with the DNA. TRBV1 counts as a pseudogene. This CDR3 has 15 amino acids. CDR3: CTSSQAHRGTDEQYF. For the CDR3, the DNA is TGCACCAGCAGCCAAGCTCATCGGGGAACTGACGAGCAGTACTTC.

The V call is TRBV5-4, the J call TRBJ2-1, with 11 bases identical to TRBD1. The CDR3 is 15 amino acids. Germline V gene sequence: CDR1 SGHNT, CDR2 YYREEE (reference sequence). The trim removed 0 bases at V and 12 bases at J, leaving 8 bases unmatched. The CDR3 DNA reads TGTGCCAGCAGCTTGGGGACAGGGGGCATAATGATGCAGTTCTTC. Amino acids: CASSLGTGGIMMQFF.

The chain employs TRBV18 and TRBJ1-6; D is unclear. CDR3 size: 15 residues. Looked up from germline, CDR1 is KGHSH and CDR2 is LQKENI. V was pared by 3 bases and J by 7 bases, with 13 bases between. In DNA, the CDR3 is TGTGCCAGCTCACCCCAAGACGGTTTAAATTCACCCCTCCACTTT. Amino acids: CASSPQDGLNSPLHF.

V and J are TRBV19 and TRBJ2-7, with a weak D call TRBD1 (6 bases). The V gene's germline CDR1 is LNHDA and CDR2 SQIVND (reference sequence). Trimming shortened V by 9 bases and J by 0 bases, and 12 bases separated the two germline ends. CDR3 length: 13 residues. The CDR3 sequence is CASQDSSSYEQYF. The CDR3 DNA is TGTGCCAGCCAGGACAGTAGCTCCTACGAGCAGTACTTC.

The genes are TRBV5-1 and TRBJ1-1; D unclear. The CDR3 has 15 amino acids. Looked up from germline, CDR1 is SGHRS and CDR2 is YFSETQ. Trimming stripped 0 bases from V and 4 bases from J, with 13 bases between. The CDR3 DNA follows: TGCGCCAGCAGCTTGGTGGGCGAGGGTCCCACTGAAGCTTTCTTT. Translation gives CASSLVGEGPTEAFF. The whole variable domain, filled in from reference TRBV5-1 and TRBJ1-1, reads KAGVTQTPRYLIKTRGQQVTLSCSPISGHRSVSWYQQTPGQGLQFLFEYFSETQRNKGNFPGRFSGRQFSNSRSEMNVSTLELGDSALYLCASSLVGEGPTEAFFGQGTRLTVV.

The chain is built from TRBV6-5 and TRBJ2-7, with TRBD1 as a possible D gene (6 bases). Between the trimmed V and J ends, which lost 0 bases and 4 bases, there was a span of 13 bases. The CDR3 covers 15 residues. CDR1 is MNHEY, CDR2 SVGAGI, per germline. In nucleotides, the CDR3 is TGTGCCAGCAGTTACTCCGCCAGGGGTAGGTACGAGCAGTACTTC. As protein: CASSYSARGRYEQYF.

This clone was observed a single time. V and J are TRBV27 and TRBJ2-7; 14 nucleotides match TRBD2. V lost 4 bases to trimming and J lost 7 bases; unmatched junction nucleotides: 3. Germline loops: CDR1 MNHEY, CDR2 SMNVEV (reference sequence). The CDR3 sequence is 14 residues long. The CDR3 sequence: CASSSGLAGAEQYF. Written as DNA, the CDR3 is TGTGCCAGCAGTTCGGGACTAGCGGGAGCGGAGCAGTACTTC.

A remark on this clone: This specimen includes other DNA sequences encoding the same CDR3. The V and J genes are TRBV12-3 or TRBV12-4 and TRBJ2-7, with D unresolved. This CDR3 is 12 amino acids long. V lost 3 bases and J lost 4, with 7 bases in between. DNA of the CDR3: TGTGCCAGCAGTTTCGGGCCGTACGAGCAGTACTTC. Its protein product is CASSFGPYEQYF.

This chain links TRBV12-3 or TRBV12-4 with TRBJ2-7; no definite D call. The CDR3 contains 12 residues. V lost 5 bases and J lost 4, with 9 bases in between. CDR3 sequence (DNA): TGTGCCAGCAGTCCCCACTTGTACGAGCAGTACTTC. As protein: CASSPHLYEQYF.

The CDR3 loop reads CASSLEAGRTEAFF. The CDR3 DNA sequence: TGCGCCAGCAGCTTGGAGGCAGGGAGGACTGAAGCTTTCTTT. This rearrangement joins TRBV5-1 to TRBJ1-1, with D tentatively TRBD1 (5 bases). This CDR3 has 14 amino acids. Trimming shortened V by 0 bases and J by 5 bases, and 11 bases separated the two germline ends. Per germline, CDR1 SGHRS and CDR2 YFSETQ. Drawing the rest from reference TRBV5-1 and TRBJ1-1, the complete variable domain is KAGVTQTPRYLIKTRGQQVTLSCSPISGHRSVSWYQQTPGQGLQFLFEYFSETQRNKGNFPGRFSGRQFSNSRSEMNVSTLELGDSALYLCASSLEAGRTEAFFGQGTRLTVV.

The chain recombines TRBV2 with TRBJ1-5, with 8 bases fitting TRBD1. The J segment lost 3 bases and the V segment lost 6 bases, leaving 4 bases of the junction unmatched. Germline V gene data show CDR1 as SNHLY and CDR2 as FYNNEI. This CDR3 is 14 amino acids long. The CDR3 region is CASSGGQDNQPQHF. The CDR3 nucleotides read TGTGCCAGCAGCGGGGGACAGGACAATCAGCCCCAGCATTTT.

This chain connects TRBV10-2 to TRBJ2-7; the D is unclear. Looked up from germline, CDR1 is WSHSY and CDR2 is SAAADI. V was shortened by 2 bases and J by 5 bases, with 10 bases between the two germline ends. The CDR3 sequence is 13 residues long. CDR3 bases: TGCGCCAGCAGTGAGAATAGTCGGAACGAGCAGTACTTC. It encodes CASSENSRNEQYF.

This chain links TRBV19 with TRBJ1-1; 7 bases are shared with TRBD1. V shed 0 bases, J shed 3 bases, and the junction held 10 bases outside the gene matches. Germline values: CDR1 LNHDA, CDR2 SQIVND (reference sequence). The length of the CDR3 is 17 residues. CDR3 nucleotides: TGTGCCAGTAGTATAGAGACAGGGTTGAGGTGGGACACTGAAGCTTTCTTT. Its translation is CASSIETGLRWDTEAFF.

The rearrangement joins TRBV6-5 to TRBJ1-1; D is unresolved. This CDR3 comprises 13 residues. Germline-derived CDR1 and CDR2 are MNHEY and SVGAGI. V was shortened by 5 bases and J by 1 base, with 8 bases between the two germline ends. The CDR3 bases are TGTGCCAGCAGTAGGAACCGGAACACTGAAGCTTTCTTT. Translated: CASSRNRNTEAFF.

This clone has a single count. The rearrangement joins TRBV30 to TRBJ2-7; 7 bases map to TRBD1. Unmatched junction bases numbered 10, after V lost 7 bases and J lost 4 bases. Looked up from germline, CDR1 is GTSNPN and CDR2 is SVGIG (reference sequence). The CDR3 runs to 13 residues. Written as DNA, the CDR3 is TGTGCCTCGTTCCGGGACAGAGATTACGAGCAGTACTTC. It specifies CASFRDRDYEQYF.

This clone was seen only once. The gene calls are TRBV11-2 and TRBJ1-4; perhaps TRBD1 as D (5 bases). CDR3 length equals 15 residues. V lost 6 bases and J 6 bases, leaving 17 bases between the germline ends. Germline CDR1 SGHAT, CDR2 FQNNGV. CDR3 loop: CASSWLGAVYEKLFF. The CDR3 region has the DNA TGTGCCAGCAGTTGGCTAGGGGCCGTTTATGAAAAACTGTTTTTT. Full variable domain (remainder filled in from reference TRBV11-2 and TRBJ1-4): EAGVAQSPRYKIIEKRQSVAFWCNPISGHATLYWYQQILGQGPKLLIQFQNNGVVDDSQLPKDRFSAERLKGVDSTLKIQPAKLEDSAVYLCASSWLGAVYEKLFFGSGTQLSVL.

The chain combines TRBV5-1 with TRBJ1-5, with TRBD1 identical over 12 bases. This CDR3 has 15 amino acids. Germline V gene data show CDR1 as SGHRS and CDR2 as YFSETQ. The J segment lost 5 bases and the V segment lost 4 bases, leaving 4 bases of the junction unmatched. CDR3 DNA sequence: TGCGCCAGCAGCCGGGGACAGGGGGCCGATCAGCCCCAGCATTTT. As protein: CASSRGQGADQPQHF.

The chain is built from TRBV10-1 and TRBJ2-1, with unresolved D. Looked up from germline, CDR1 is WNHNN and CDR2 is SYGVQD (reference sequence). There are 16 residues in the CDR3. Trimming took 11 bases from V and 8 from J, leaving 28 bases between them. CDR3 bases: TGCGCCGGCCTTGAGGAAAGTTTTTTTAGCCCCTATGAGCAGTTCTTC. It yields the protein CAGLEESFFSPYEQFF.